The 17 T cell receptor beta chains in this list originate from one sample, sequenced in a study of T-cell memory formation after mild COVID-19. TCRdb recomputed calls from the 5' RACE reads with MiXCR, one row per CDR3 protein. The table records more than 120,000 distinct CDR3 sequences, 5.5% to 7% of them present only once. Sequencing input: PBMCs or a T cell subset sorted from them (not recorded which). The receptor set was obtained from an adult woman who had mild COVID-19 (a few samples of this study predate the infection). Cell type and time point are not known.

CDR3 DNA: TGTGCCAGCAGCCAGGATAACAGGGGACGTGAGCAGTTCTTC. Protein product: CASSQDNRGREQFF. This rearrangement joins TRBV3-1 to TRBJ2-1; 7 bases fit TRBD1. The junction had 8 bases not matched to a gene; V was cut back by 3 bases and J by 9 bases. CDR1 and CDR2 (germline): LGHDT, YNNKEL (reference sequence). The CDR3 extends over 14 amino acids.

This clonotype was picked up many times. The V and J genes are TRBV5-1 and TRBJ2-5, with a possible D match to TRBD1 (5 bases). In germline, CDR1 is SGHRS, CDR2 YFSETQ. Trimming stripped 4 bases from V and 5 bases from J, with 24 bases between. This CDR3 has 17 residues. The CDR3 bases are TGCGCCAGCAGCCCACTCAAGGTCCGAAGCAAGGGGGAGACCCAGTACTTC. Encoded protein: CASSPLKVRSKGETQYF.

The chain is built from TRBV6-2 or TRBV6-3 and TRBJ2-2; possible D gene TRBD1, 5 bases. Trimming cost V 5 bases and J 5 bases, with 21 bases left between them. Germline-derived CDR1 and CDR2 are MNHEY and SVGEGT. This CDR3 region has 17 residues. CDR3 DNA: TGTGCCAGCAGTCCCGACAGATCTATGGTATGGACCGGGGAGCTGTTTTTT. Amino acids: CASSPDRSMVWTGELFF.

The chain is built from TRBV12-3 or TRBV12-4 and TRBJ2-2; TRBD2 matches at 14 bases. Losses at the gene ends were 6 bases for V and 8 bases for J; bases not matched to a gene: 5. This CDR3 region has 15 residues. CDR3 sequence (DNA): TGTGCCAGCAGGCCGGGACTAGCGGGAGTGGGGGAGCTGTTTTTT. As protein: CASRPGLAGVGELFF.

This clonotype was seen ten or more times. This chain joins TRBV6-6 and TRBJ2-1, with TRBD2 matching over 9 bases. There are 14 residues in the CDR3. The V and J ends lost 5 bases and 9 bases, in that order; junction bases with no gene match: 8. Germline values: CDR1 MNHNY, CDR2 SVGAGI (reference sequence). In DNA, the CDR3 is TGTGCCAGCAGTACGGAGCTAGCGGGGTTTGAGCAGTTCTTC. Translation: CASSTELAGFEQFF.

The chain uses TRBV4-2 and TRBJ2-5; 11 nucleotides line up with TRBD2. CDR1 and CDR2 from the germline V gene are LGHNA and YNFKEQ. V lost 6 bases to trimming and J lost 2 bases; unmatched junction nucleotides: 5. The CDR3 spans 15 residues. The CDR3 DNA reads TGTGCCAGCAGACCGGGACTAGCGGTACAAGAGACCCAGTACTTC. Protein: CASRPGLAVQETQYF.

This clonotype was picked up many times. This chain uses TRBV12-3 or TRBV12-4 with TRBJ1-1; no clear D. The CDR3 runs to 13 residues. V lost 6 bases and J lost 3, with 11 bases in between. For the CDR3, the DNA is TGTGCCAGCAGGACTAGGGCCGACACTGAAGCTTTCTTT. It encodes CASRTRADTEAFF.

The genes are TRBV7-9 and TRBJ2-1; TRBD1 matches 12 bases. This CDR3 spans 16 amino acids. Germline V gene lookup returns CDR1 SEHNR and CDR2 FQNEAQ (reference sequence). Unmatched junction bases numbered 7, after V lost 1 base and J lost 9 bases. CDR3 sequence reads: CASSLVGDRGHGEQFF. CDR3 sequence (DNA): TGTGCCAGCAGCTTAGTAGGGGACAGGGGGCACGGTGAGCAGTTCTTC.

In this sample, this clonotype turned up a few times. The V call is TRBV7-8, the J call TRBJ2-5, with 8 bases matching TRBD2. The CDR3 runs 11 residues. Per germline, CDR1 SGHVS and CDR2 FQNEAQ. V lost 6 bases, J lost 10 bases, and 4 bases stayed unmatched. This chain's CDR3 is CASSSGGVQYF. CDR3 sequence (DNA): TGTGCCAGCAGTTCGGGGGGGGTCCAGTACTTC.

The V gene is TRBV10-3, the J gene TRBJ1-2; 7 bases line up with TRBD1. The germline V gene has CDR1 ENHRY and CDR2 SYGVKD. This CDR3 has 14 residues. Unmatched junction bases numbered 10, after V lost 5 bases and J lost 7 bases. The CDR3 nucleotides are TGTGCCATCAGTCAAGGACAGGAGGGGGCTGGCTACACCTTC. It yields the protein CAISQGQEGAGYTF.

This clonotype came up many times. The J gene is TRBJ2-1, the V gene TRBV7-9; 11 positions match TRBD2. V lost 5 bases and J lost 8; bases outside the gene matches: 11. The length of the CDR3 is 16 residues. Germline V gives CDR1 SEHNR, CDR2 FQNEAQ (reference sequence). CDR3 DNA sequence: TGTGCCAGCAGCGCAAGACTAGCGGGAATCAGTGATGAGCAGTTCTTC. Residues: CASSARLAGISDEQFF.

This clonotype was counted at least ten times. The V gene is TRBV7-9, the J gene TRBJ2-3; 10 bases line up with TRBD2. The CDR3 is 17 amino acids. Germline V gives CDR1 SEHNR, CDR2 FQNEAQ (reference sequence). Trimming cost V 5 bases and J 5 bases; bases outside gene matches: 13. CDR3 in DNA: TGTGCCAGCAGCCCCATCCCAAAGCGGGAGGGCCGAGATACGCAGTATTTT. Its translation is CASSPIPKREGRDTQYF.

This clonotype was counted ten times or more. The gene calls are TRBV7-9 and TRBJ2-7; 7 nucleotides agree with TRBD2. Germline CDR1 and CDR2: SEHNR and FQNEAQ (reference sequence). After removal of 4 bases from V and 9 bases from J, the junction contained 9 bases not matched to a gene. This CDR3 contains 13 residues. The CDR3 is CASSWEGVGRQYF. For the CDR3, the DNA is TGTGCCAGCAGCTGGGAGGGAGTCGGGAGGCAGTACTTC.

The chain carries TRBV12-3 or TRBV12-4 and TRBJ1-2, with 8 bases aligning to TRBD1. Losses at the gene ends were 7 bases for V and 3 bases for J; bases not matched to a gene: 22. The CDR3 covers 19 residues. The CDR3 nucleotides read TGTGCCAGCACCATCTCCCGCCGGTTTAATCAGGGGGCCGACTATGGCTACACCTTC. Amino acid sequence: CASTISRRFNQGADYGYTF.

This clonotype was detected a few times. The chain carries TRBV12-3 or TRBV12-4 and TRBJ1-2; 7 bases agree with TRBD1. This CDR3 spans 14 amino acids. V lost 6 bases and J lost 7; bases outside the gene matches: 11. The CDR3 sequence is CASRIEQGLGGYTF. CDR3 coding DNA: TGTGCCAGCAGAATCGAACAGGGGCTGGGTGGCTACACCTTC.

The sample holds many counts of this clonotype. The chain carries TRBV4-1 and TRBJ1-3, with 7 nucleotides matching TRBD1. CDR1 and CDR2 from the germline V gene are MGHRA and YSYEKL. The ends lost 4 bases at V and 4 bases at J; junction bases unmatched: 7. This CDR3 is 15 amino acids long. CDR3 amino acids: CASSRLAGGGNTIYF. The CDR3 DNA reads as TGCGCCAGCAGCCGACTAGCAGGGGGGGGAAACACCATATATTTT.

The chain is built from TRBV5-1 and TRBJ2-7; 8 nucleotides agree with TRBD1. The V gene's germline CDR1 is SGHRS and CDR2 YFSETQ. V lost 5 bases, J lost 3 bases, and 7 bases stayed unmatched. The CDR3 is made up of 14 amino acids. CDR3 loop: CASRRTGSIYEQYF. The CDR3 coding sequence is TGCGCCAGCAGAAGGACAGGGAGTATCTACGAGCAGTACTTC. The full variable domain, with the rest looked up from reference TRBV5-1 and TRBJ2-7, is KAGVTQTPRYLIKTRGQQVTLSCSPISGHRSVSWYQQTPGQGLQFLFEYFSETQRNKGNFPGRFSGRQFSNSRSEMNVSTLELGDSALYLCASRRTGSIYEQYFGPGTRLTVT.